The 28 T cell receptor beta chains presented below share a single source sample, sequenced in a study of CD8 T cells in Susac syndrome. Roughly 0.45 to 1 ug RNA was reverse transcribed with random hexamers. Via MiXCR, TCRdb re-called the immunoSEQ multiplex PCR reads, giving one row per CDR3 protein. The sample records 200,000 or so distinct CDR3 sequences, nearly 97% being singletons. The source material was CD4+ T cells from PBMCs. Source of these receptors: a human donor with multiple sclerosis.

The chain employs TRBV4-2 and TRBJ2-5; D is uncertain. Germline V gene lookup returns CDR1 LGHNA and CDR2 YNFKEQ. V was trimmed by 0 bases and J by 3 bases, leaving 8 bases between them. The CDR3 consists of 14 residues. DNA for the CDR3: TGTGCCAGCAGCCAAGATGGAAGGGAAGAGACCCAGTACTTC. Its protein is CASSQDGREETQYF.

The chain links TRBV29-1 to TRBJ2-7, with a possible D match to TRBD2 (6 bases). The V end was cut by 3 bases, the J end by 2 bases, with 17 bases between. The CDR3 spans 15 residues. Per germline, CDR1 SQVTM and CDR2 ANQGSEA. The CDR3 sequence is CSVDGRGGSAYEQYF. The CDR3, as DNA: TGCAGCGTTGACGGGCGGGGTGGATCGGCCTACGAGCAGTACTTC.

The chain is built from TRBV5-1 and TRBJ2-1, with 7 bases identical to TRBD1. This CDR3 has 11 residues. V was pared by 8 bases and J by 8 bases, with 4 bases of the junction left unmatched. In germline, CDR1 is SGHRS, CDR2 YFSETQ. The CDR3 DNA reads TGCGCCAGGAGACAGGGTCATGAGCAGTTCTTC. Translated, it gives CARRQGHEQFF. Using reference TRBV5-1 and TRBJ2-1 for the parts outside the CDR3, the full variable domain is KAGVTQTPRYLIKTRGQQVTLSCSPISGHRSVSWYQQTPGQGLQFLFEYFSETQRNKGNFPGRFSGRQFSNSRSEMNVSTLELGDSALYLCARRQGHEQFFGPGTRLTVL.

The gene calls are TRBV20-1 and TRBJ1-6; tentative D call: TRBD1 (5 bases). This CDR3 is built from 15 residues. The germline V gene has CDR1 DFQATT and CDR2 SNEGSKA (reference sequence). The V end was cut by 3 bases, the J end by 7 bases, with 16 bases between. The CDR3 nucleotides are TGCAGTGCTAGCCCTGCGGGGGGAAGGAATTCACCCCTCCACTTT. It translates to CSASPAGGRNSPLHF.

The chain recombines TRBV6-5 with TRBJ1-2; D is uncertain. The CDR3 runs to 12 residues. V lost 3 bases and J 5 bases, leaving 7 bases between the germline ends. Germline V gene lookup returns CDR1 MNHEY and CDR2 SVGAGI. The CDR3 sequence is CASSYSGYGYTF. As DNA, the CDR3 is TGTGCCAGCAGTTATAGTGGGTATGGCTACACCTTC.

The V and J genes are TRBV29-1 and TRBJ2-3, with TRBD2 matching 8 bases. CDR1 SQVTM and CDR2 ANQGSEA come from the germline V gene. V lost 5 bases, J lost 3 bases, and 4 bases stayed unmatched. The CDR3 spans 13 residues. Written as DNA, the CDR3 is TGCAGCGTTCGGGAGGGTAGAACAGATACGCAGTATTTT. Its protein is CSVREGRTDTQYF.

CDR3 region: CSVGGRGKETQYF. The CDR3 DNA reads TGCAGCGTTGGGGGGCGGGGAAAAGAGACCCAGTACTTC. V gene TRBV29-1 combines with J gene TRBJ2-5; D may correspond to TRBD1 or TRBD2 (6 bases each). The germline CDR1 and CDR2 sequences are SQVTM and ANQGSEA. The CDR3 loop spans 13 amino acids. Trimming shortened V by 4 bases and J by 3 bases, and 12 bases separated the two germline ends.

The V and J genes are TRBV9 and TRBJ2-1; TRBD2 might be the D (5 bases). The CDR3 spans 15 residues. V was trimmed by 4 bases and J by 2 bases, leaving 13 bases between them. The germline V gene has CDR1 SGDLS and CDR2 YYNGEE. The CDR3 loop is CASSPSTRAYNEQFF. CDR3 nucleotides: TGTGCCAGCAGCCCTAGTACGCGGGCCTACAATGAGCAGTTCTTC.

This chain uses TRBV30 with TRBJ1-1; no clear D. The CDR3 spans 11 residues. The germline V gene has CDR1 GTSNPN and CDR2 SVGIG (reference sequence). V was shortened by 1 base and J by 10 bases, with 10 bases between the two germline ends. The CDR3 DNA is TGTGCCTGGAGTGCTAGCGATTCAGCTTTCTTT. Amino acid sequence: CAWSASDSAFF.

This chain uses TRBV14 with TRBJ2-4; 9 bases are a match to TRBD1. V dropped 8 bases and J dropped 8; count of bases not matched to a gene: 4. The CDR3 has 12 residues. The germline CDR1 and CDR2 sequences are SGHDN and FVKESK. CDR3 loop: CASGQGSYIQYF. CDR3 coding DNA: TGTGCCAGCGGACAGGGGAGTTACATTCAGTACTTC.

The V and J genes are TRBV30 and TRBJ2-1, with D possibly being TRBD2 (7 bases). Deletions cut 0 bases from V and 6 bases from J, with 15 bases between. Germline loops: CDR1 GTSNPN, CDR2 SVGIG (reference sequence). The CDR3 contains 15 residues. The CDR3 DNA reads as TGTGCCTGGAGTGTACGCGGGGGCCAGGGCAATGAGCAGTTCTTC. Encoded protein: CAWSVRGGQGNEQFF.

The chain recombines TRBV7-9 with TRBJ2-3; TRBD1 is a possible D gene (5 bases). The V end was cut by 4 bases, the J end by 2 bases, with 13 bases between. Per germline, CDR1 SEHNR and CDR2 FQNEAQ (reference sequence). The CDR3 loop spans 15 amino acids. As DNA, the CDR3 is TGTGCCAGCAGCTCTAGGGGTGGGGACACAGATACGCAGTATTTT. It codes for CASSSRGGDTDTQYF.

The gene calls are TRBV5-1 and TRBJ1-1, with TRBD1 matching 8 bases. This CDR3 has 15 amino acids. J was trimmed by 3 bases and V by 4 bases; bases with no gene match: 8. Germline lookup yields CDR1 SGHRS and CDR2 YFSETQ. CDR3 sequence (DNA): TGCGCCAGCAGCCCGTACAGGGGGTCTTACACTGAAGCTTTCTTT. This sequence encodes CASSPYRGSYTEAFF.

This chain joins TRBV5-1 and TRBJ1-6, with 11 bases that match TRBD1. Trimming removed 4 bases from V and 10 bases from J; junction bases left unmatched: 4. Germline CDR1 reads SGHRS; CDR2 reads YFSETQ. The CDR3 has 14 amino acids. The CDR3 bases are TGCGCCAGCAGCGCGGGACAGGGGGGATCACCCCTCCACTTT. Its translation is CASSAGQGGSPLHF.

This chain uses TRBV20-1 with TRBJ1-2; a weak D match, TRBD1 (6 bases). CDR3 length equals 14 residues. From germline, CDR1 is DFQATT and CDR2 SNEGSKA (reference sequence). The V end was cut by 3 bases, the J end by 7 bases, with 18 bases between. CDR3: CSASRRGGVSGYTF. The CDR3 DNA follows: TGCAGTGCTAGTCGCCGTGGGGGCGTCAGTGGCTACACCTTC.

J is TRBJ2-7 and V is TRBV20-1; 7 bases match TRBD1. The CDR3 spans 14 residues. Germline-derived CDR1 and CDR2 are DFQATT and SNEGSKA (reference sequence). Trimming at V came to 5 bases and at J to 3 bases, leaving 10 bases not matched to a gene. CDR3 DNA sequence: TGCAGTGCTTGGGACAGACAAAACCTCTACGAGCAGTACTTC. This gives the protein CSAWDRQNLYEQYF.

The CDR3 bases are TGCAGCGAAGTCCCCCGTGGCGGGGCCGCCCCTTTCTCCTACAATGAGCAGTTCTTC. It is translated as CSEVPRGGAAPFSYNEQFF. The chain uses TRBV29-1 and TRBJ2-1; possibly TRBD2 for D (6 bases). Germline loops: CDR1 SQVTM, CDR2 ANQGSEA. Trimming pared 7 bases from V and 0 bases from J, leaving 28 bases between. The CDR3 totals 19 residues.

This chain's CDR3 is CASSHREDGYTF. The CDR3 DNA reads as TGTGCCAGCAGTCACAGGGAGGATGGCTACACCTTC. This sequence joins TRBV28 and TRBJ1-2; D may be TRBD1 (6 bases). V was clipped by 5 bases and J by 6 bases, with 10 bases between them. The CDR3 runs 12 residues. CDR1 MDHEN and CDR2 SYDVKM come from the germline V gene.

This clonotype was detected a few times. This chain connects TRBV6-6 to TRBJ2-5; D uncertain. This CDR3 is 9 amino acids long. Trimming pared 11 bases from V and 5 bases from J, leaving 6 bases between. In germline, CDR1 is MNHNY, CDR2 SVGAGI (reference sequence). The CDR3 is CASGETQYF. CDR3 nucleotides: TGTGCCTCCGGGGAGACCCAGTACTTC.

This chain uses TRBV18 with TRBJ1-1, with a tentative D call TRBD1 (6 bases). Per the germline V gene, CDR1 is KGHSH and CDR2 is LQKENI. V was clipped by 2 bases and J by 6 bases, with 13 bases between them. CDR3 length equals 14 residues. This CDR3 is CASSPTGRDAEAFF. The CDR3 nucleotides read TGTGCCAGCTCACCAACAGGGCGGGATGCTGAAGCTTTCTTT.

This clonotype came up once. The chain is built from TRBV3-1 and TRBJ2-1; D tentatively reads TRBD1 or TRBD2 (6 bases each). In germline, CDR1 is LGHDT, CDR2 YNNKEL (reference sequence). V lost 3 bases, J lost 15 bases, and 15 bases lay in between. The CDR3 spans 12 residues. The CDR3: CASSHGGGPAFF. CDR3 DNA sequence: TGTGCCAGCAGCCACGGTGGGGGGCCAGCGTTCTTC.

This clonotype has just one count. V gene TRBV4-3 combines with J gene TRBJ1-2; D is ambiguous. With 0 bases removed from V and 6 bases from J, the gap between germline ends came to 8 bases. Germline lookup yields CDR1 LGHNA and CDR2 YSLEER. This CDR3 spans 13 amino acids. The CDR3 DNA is TGCGCCAGCAGCCAAGATGCCGGGAATGGCTACACCTTC. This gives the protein CASSQDAGNGYTF.

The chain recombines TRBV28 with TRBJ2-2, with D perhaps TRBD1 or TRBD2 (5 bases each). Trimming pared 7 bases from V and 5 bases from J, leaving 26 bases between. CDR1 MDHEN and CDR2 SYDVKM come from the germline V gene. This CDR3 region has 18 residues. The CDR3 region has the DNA TGTGCCAGCAAGCAGGGCTTAAGGGGTGACCGCGGGACCGGGGAGCTGTTTTTT. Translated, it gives CASKQGLRGDRGTGELFF.

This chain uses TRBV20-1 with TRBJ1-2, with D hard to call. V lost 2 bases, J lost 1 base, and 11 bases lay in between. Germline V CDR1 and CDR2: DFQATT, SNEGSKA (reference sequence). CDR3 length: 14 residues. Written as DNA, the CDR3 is TGCAGTGCTAGATTTCCGGCGGTTAACTATGGCTACACCTTC. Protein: CSARFPAVNYGYTF.

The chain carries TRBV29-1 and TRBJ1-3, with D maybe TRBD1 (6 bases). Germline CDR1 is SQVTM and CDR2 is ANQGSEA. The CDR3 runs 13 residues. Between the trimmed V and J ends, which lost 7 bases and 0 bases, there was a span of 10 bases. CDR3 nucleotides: TGCAGCGCCCAGGGGAACTCTGGAAACACCATATATTTT. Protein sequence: CSAQGNSGNTIYF.

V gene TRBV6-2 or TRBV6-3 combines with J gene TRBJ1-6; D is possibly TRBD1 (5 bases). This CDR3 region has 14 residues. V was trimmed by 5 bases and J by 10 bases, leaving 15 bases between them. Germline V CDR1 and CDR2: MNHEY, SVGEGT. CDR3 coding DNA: TGTGCCAGCAGTCCAGGGTTAAGTTGGTCACCCCTCCACTTT. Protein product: CASSPGLSWSPLHF.

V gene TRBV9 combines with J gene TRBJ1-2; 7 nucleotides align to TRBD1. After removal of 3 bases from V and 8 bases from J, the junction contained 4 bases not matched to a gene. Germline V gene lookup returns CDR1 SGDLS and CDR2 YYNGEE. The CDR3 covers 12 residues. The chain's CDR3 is CASSGTGVGYTF. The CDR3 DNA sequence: TGTGCCAGCAGCGGTACAGGGGTCGGCTACACCTTC.

The CDR3 region has the DNA TGTGCCAGCAGAGTTCAGGGCCTATCTACGGCTTTCTTT. Protein: CASRVQGLSTAFF. The chain uses TRBV28 and TRBJ1-1; TRBD1 might be the D (5 bases). This CDR3 contains 13 residues. V was cut by 6 bases and J by 11 bases, with 19 bases left in between. The germline V gene encodes CDR1 MDHEN and CDR2 SYDVKM.